This T cell receptor (beta chain) stems from a study of shared clonotypes between healthy human individuals. Study information: The study enrolled two women and a few men aged 18 to 49.

As regards this clone: Additional DNA sequences in this sample encode the identical CDR3.

Trimming pared 2 bases from V and 4 bases from J, leaving 11 bases between. The CDR3 is 14 amino acids. From germline, CDR1 is MDHEN and CDR2 SYDVKM. Clones were sequenced by immunoSEQ multiplex PCR, and TCRdb holds only the in-frame ones, with some missing. The repertoire holds 400,000 to 600,000 clones, with 90% to 97% as singletons. The study enrolled healthy HIV-negative adults without recent acute infections or vaccinations as donors. The gene calls are TRBV28 and TRBJ2-5; maybe TRBD1 (6 bases). Source material: naive CD4+ T cells sorted from blood. As to subset: CD45RA+ positively selected. The sequence was collected from a young woman in good health. The CDR3 spells CASSLPTGLETQYF. The CDR3 DNA sequence: TGTGCCAGCAGTTTACCCACAGGGTTAGAGACCCAGTACTTC.